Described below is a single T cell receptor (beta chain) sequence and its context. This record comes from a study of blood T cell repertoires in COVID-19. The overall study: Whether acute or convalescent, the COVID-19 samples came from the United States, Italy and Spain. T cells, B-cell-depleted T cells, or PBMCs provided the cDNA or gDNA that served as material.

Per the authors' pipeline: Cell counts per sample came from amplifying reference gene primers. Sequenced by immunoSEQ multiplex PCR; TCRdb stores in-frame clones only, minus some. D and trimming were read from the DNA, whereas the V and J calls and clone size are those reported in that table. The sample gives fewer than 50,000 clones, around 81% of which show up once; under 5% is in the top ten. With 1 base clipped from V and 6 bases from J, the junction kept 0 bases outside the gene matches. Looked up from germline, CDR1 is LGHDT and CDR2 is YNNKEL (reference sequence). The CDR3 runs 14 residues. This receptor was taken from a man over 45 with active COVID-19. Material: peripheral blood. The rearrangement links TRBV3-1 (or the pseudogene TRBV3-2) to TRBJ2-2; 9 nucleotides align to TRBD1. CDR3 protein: CASSQGQGAGELFF. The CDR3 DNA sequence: TGTGCCAGCAGCCAAGGACAGGGGGCCGGGGAGCTGTTTTTT.